Shown below are 22 T cell receptor beta chains from a single sample sequenced in a study of shared clonotypes between healthy human individuals. TCRdb's copy holds only in-frame clones and misses some; the assay was immunoSEQ multiplex PCR. In the table there are 1,500,000 or so clones, approximately 98.5% of which are singletons. Sequencing was carried out using naive CD4+ T cells sorted from blood. Indicated subset: CD45RA+ positively selected. These receptors originate from a man younger than 45 in good health.

This chain connects TRBV18 to TRBJ1-2; no clear D gene. V was cut by 3 bases and J by 0 bases, with 11 bases left in between. The CDR3 is 15 residues long. Germline loops: CDR1 KGHSH, CDR2 LQKENI. The CDR3 DNA reads TGTGCCAGCTCACCGTCGGCAGAAACTAACTATGGCTACACCTTC. Amino acid sequence: CASSPSAETNYGYTF.

V gene TRBV11-2 combines with J gene TRBJ2-7, with 8 bases identical to TRBD2. Trimming at V came to 5 bases and at J to 4 bases, leaving 7 bases not matched to a gene. The length of the CDR3 is 14 residues. Per germline, CDR1 SGHAT and CDR2 FQNNGV. CDR3: CASSPITSGYEQYF. CDR3 coding DNA: TGTGCCAGCAGCCCCATAACTAGCGGATACGAGCAGTACTTC.

V is TRBV7-2 and J is TRBJ2-5; D is uncertain. The V and J ends lost 3 bases and 0 bases respectively, with 8 bases between them. Germline-derived CDR1 and CDR2 are SGHTA and FQGNSA. The CDR3 runs to 14 residues. The CDR3 here is CASSFQANQETQYF. In DNA form, the CDR3 reads TGTGCCAGCAGCTTTCAGGCTAACCAAGAGACCCAGTACTTC.

The V gene is TRBV5-1, the J gene TRBJ1-2, with 9 bases aligning to TRBD1. CDR3 length equals 14 residues. V gave up 5 bases and J gave up 8 bases; unmatched junction bases: 10. CDR1 and CDR2 (germline): SGHRS, YFSETQ. CDR3 region: CASSRDRALSGYTF. CDR3 nucleotides: TGCGCCAGCAGTAGGGACAGGGCCTTAAGCGGCTACACCTTC.

CDR3 nucleotides: TGTGCCAGCAGTGAATCGCAGTGGGGGGAGGTCACTGGGGATGAGCAGTTCTTC. It yields the protein CASSESQWGEVTGDEQFF. This chain links TRBV2 with TRBJ2-1; tentatively, D is TRBD2 (6 bases). The CDR3 is 18 amino acids. V was shortened by 2 bases and J by 8 bases, with 25 bases between the two germline ends. The germline V gene encodes CDR1 SNHLY and CDR2 FYNNEI.

V usage is TRBV18 and J usage is TRBJ2-3; 10 bases are shared with TRBD2. Unmatched junction bases numbered 14, after V lost 1 base and J lost 1 base. Germline V gene sequence: CDR1 KGHSH, CDR2 LQKENI. CDR3 length equals 20 residues. DNA of the CDR3: TGTGCCAGCTCACCACTTAGGACTAGCGGAACCATAACAGGCACAGATACGCAGTATTTT. Residues: CASSPLRTSGTITGTDTQYF.

The chain employs TRBV4-1 and TRBJ1-1; maybe TRBD1 (5 bases). Germline V gene data show CDR1 as MGHRA and CDR2 as YSYEKL. V was trimmed by 3 bases and J by 5 bases, leaving 10 bases between them. This CDR3 comprises 13 residues. The CDR3 loop is CASSQKQVTEAFF. For the CDR3, the DNA is TGCGCCAGCAGCCAGAAACAGGTGACTGAAGCTTTCTTT.

The chain uses TRBV5-1 and TRBJ2-1, with D possibly TRBD2 on 5 matching bases. V lost 4 bases, J lost 4 bases, and 12 bases lay in between. The CDR3 has 14 residues. The V gene's germline CDR1 is SGHRS and CDR2 YFSETQ. CDR3 residues: CASSTDSLYNEQFF. CDR3 bases: TGCGCCAGCAGCACGGACTCCCTATACAATGAGCAGTTCTTC.

The chain uses TRBV6-6 and TRBJ1-5; 11 bases agree with TRBD1. This CDR3 has 16 residues. Trimming removed 6 bases from V and 4 bases from J; junction bases left unmatched: 8. Per the germline V gene, CDR1 is MNHNY and CDR2 is SVGAGI (reference sequence). This chain's CDR3 is CASRGTGGWRNQPQHF. Here the CDR3 DNA reads TGTGCCAGCAGAGGGACAGGGGGTTGGAGAAATCAGCCCCAGCATTTT.

This chain joins TRBV7-2 and TRBJ2-1, with D possibly TRBD2 on 6 matching bases. CDR3 size: 15 residues. The V gene lost 4 bases and the J gene lost 4 bases, with 14 bases spanning the gap. Germline CDR1 is SGHTA and CDR2 is FQGNSA. CDR3 loop: CASSWRAGPYNEQFF. In DNA, the CDR3 is TGTGCCAGCAGCTGGAGGGCAGGGCCTTACAATGAGCAGTTCTTC.

This chain uses TRBV9 with TRBJ2-6; no clear D. V lost 0 bases to trimming and J lost 0 bases, with 13 bases between them. The CDR3 runs 18 residues. Germline V gene lookup returns CDR1 SGDLS and CDR2 YYNGEE. CDR3 coding DNA: TGTGCCAGCAGCGTAGACCCCCCCCGAGCCTCTGGGGCCAACGTCCTGACTTTC. This translates into CASSVDPPRASGANVLTF.

To note about this clone: Other DNA sequences of this sample code for an identical CDR3. The chain joins TRBV28 to TRBJ1-1; D is unresolved. CDR3 length equals 10 residues. V lost 4 bases to trimming and J lost 11 bases, with 8 bases between them. From germline, CDR1 is MDHEN and CDR2 SYDVKM. In DNA, the CDR3 is TGTGCCAGCAGTTCACGAGGGGCTTTCTTT. This gives the protein CASSSRGAFF.

The chain combines TRBV15 with TRBJ1-4; D call uncertain. Trimming removed 5 bases from V and 8 bases from J, with 18 bases in between. In germline, CDR1 is LNHNV, CDR2 YYDKDF (reference sequence). This CDR3 contains 15 residues. DNA for the CDR3: TGTGCCACCAGCGACCCGGCGCGATTAAGAGAAAAACTGTTTTTT. Translated: CATSDPARLREKLFF.

The V call is TRBV19, the J call TRBJ1-2, with no clear D. CDR1 and CDR2 (germline): LNHDA, SQIVND (reference sequence). This CDR3 is built from 15 residues. V was trimmed by 6 bases and J by 7 bases, leaving 21 bases between them. The CDR3 is CASSLLPGSFGGYTF. The CDR3 bases are TGTGCCAGTAGCCTTCTCCCGGGAAGCTTCGGTGGCTACACCTTC.

J is TRBJ2-7 and V is TRBV11-2; 16 bases align to TRBD2. The CDR3 has 15 residues. The germline gives CDR1 SGHAT, CDR2 FQNNGV. V was clipped by 4 bases and J by 7 bases; unmatched bases: 4. The CDR3 DNA reads TGTGCCAGCAGCTCGGGACTAGCGGGAGGGCGAGAGCAGTACTTC. Protein product: CASSSGLAGGREQYF.

The chain is built from TRBV28 and TRBJ2-7, with TRBD1 matching 9 bases. Germline-derived CDR1 and CDR2 are MDHEN and SYDVKM. This CDR3 has 12 amino acids. The J segment lost 7 bases and the V segment lost 8 bases, leaving 6 bases of the junction unmatched. The CDR3 DNA is TGTGCCAGCCGGGACAGGGCTTTGGAGCAGTACTTC. It specifies CASRDRALEQYF.

V and J are TRBV11-2 and TRBJ2-5; TRBD2 aligns across 12 bases. V was clipped by 5 bases and J by 5 bases; unmatched bases: 3. The CDR3 has 14 residues. Germline V gives CDR1 SGHAT, CDR2 FQNNGV. The CDR3 nucleotides read TGTGCCAGCAGCGCCGGGACTAGCGGGGAGACCCAGTACTTC. As protein: CASSAGTSGETQYF.

The chain employs TRBV5-6 and TRBJ2-1; D not certain. V lost 0 bases to trimming and J lost 7 bases, with 14 bases between them. The CDR3 runs 15 residues. CDR1 SGHDT and CDR2 YYEEEE come from the germline V gene. The CDR3 nucleotides read TGTGCCAGCAGCTTGGTTGAGGTGGTTGTGAATGAGCAGTTCTTC. Its protein is CASSLVEVVVNEQFF. The full variable domain, in which reference TRBV5-6 and TRBJ2-1 provide the parts outside the CDR3, is DAGVTQSPTHLIKTRGQQVTLRCSPKSGHDTVSWYQQALGQGPQFIFQYYEEEERQRGNFPDRFSGHQFPNYSSELNVNALLLGDSALYLCASSLVEVVVNEQFFGPGTRLTVL.

The V call is TRBV2, the J call TRBJ2-7; D may correspond to TRBD1 or TRBD2 (5 bases each). The V end lost 8 bases, the J end lost 2 bases, and 13 bases lay between the germline ends. Looked up from germline, CDR1 is SNHLY and CDR2 is FYNNEI. The CDR3 runs 13 residues. CDR3 DNA: TGTGCCAGCCGCCGGGACCCAGCCTACGAGCAGTACTTC. Translation: CASRRDPAYEQYF.

The chain carries TRBV15 and TRBJ1-5; D may be TRBD1 (5 bases). This CDR3 has 16 amino acids. CDR1 is LNHNV, CDR2 YYDKDF, per germline (reference sequence). V lost 0 bases and J lost 4, with 13 bases in between. CDR3 amino acids: CATSRDLGDQNQPQHF. Written as DNA, the CDR3 is TGTGCCACCAGCAGAGATTTGGGGGACCAGAATCAGCCCCAGCATTTT.

The chain recombines TRBV6-5 with TRBJ1-1; the D is unclear. From germline, CDR1 is MNHEY and CDR2 SVGAGI. The V gene lost 3 bases and the J gene lost 11 bases, with 10 bases spanning the gap. CDR3 length: 11 residues. CDR3 residues: CASSYNRIAFF. In nucleotides, the CDR3 is TGTGCCAGCAGTTATAACCGTATTGCTTTCTTT.

This rearrangement joins TRBV5-1 to TRBJ2-2; 12 bases line up with TRBD2. V shed 4 bases, J shed 6 bases, and the junction held 7 bases outside the gene matches. In germline, CDR1 is SGHRS, CDR2 YFSETQ. The CDR3 runs 16 residues. CDR3 coding DNA: TGCGCCAGCAGCCCACACCTAGCGGGAGGGTCCGGGGAGCTGTTTTTT. It specifies CASSPHLAGGSGELFF.